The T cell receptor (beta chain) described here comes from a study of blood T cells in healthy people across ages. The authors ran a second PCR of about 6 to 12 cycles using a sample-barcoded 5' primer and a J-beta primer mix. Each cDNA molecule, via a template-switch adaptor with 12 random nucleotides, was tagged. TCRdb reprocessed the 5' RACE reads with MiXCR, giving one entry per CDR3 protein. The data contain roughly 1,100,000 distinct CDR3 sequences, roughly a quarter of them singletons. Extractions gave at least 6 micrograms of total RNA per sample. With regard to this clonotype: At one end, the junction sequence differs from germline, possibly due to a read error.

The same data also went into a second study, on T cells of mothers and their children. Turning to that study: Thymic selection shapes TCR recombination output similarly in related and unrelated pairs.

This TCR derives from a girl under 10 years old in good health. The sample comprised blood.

Here the CDR3 DNA reads TGTGCCAGCAGCTTAGATGGCCCTGGGGCTCTCTTT. It is translated as CASSLDGPGALF. The chain uses TRBV7-9 and TRBJ1-1; possible D gene TRBD1, 5 bases. This CDR3 comprises 12 residues. In germline, CDR1 is SEHNR, CDR2 FQNEAQ (reference sequence). Full variable domain (missing parts from reference TRBV7-9 and TRBJ1-1): DTGVSQNPRHKITKRGQNVTFRCDPISEHNRLYWYRQTLGQGPEFLTYFQNEAQLEKSRLLSDRFSAERPKGSFSTLEIQRTEQGDSAMYLCASSLDGPGALFGQGTRLTVV.